This TCR beta chain comes out of a study of T cell responses to AZD1222 COVID-19 vaccine. Whole-study findings and limits: Only 6 or 7 individuals given AZD1222 were seropositive at baseline. Clonal diversity may have been underestimated in mostly white British donors.

Comments on this clone: Its antigen is as yet unknown.

TCRdb's table, derived via immunoSEQ multiplex PCR, lists solely in-frame clones and lacks some. Of some 200,000 clones listed, roughly 92% were seen once; the top ten hold around 3.7%. Germline CDR1 and CDR2: LGHDT and YNNKEL (reference sequence). The V and J ends lost 0 bases and 2 bases respectively, with 8 bases between them. The CDR3 extends over 15 amino acids. The rearrangement joins TRBV3-1 (or the pseudogene TRBV3-2) to TRBJ2-1, with a weak D call TRBD2 (6 bases). Sequencing used peripheral blood, obtained 28 days after the second AZD1222 dose. The receptor was derived from an adult who received the AZD1222 COVID-19 vaccine. CDR3 sequence: CASSQEAGTYNEQFF. Written as DNA, the CDR3 is TGTGCCAGCAGCCAAGAGGCGGGGACCTACAATGAGCAGTTCTTC.